These 5 T cell receptor beta chains share one sample of origin, sequenced in a study of CD8+ T cells in alopecia areata. Treatment given: oral pan-JAK inhibitor, 5-10 mg twice daily. Sequencing used cDNA as its template, made by extracting RNA and reverse transcribing it. Method: immunoSEQ multiplex PCR; TCRdb's copy keeps in-frame clones and lacks some. The sample holds 150,000 or so clones, about 86% seen once. The material sequenced was CD8+ T cells sorted from blood, taken at week 4, from a patient treated with tofacitinib. Receptor source: a human donor with alopecia areata.

This chain connects TRBV7-9 to TRBJ2-7; D unresolved. CDR1 and CDR2 (germline): SEHNR, FQNEAQ (reference sequence). The CDR3 consists of 13 residues. The V end lost 5 bases, the J end lost 7 bases, and 15 bases lay between the germline ends. The chain's CDR3 is CASSLTSGQEQYF. DNA of the CDR3: TGTGCCAGCAGCCTAACATCGGGCCAAGAGCAGTACTTC.

This clone was found once. This chain links TRBV29-1 with TRBJ2-2, with D tentatively TRBD1 or TRBD2 (7 bases each). The V gene lost 6 bases and the J gene lost 4 bases, with 15 bases spanning the gap. This CDR3 is built from 14 residues. CDR1 is SQVTM and CDR2 is ANQGSEA in the germline V gene. Here the CDR3 DNA reads TGCAGCGTAGCGGGACAGAGTACCACCGGGGAGCTGTTTTTT. Amino acid sequence: CSVAGQSTTGELFF.

The J gene is TRBJ2-7, the V gene TRBV5-4; either TRBD1 or TRBD2 may fit D (5 bases each). This CDR3 is 13 amino acids long. V was cut by 4 bases and J by 0 bases, with 8 bases left in between. Germline V CDR1 and CDR2: SGHNT, YYREEE (reference sequence). The DNA of the CDR3 is TGTGCCAGCAGCCACGGGACCTCCTACGAGCAGTACTTC. Protein sequence: CASSHGTSYEQYF. The whole variable domain, filled in from reference TRBV5-4 and TRBJ2-7, reads ETGVTQSPTHLIKTRGQQVTLRCSSQSGHNTVSWYQQALGQGPQFIFQYYREEENGRGNFPPRFSGLQFPNYSSELNVNALELDDSALYLCASSHGTSYEQYFGPGTRLTVT.

The V gene is TRBV2, the J gene TRBJ2-3; the match to TRBD1 covers 7 bases. This CDR3 is built from 15 residues. The V and J ends lost 4 bases and 6 bases, in that order; junction bases with no gene match: 10. CDR1 is SNHLY and CDR2 is FYNNEI in the germline V gene. The CDR3, as DNA: TGTGCCAGCAGTGGGCGACAGGGTAGAAGGGATACGCAGTATTTT. It codes for CASSGRQGRRDTQYF.

Regarding this clone: Other DNA sequences in the same sample also yield this CDR3. V is TRBV5-1 and J is TRBJ2-5, with D tentatively TRBD1 (6 bases). The germline V and J ends were trimmed by 5 bases and 4 bases, with 6 bases remaining between them. The CDR3 totals 11 residues. Germline V CDR1 and CDR2: SGHRS, YFSETQ. The CDR3 DNA is TGCGCCAGCAGGGACAGAGAGACCCAGTACTTC. Protein product: CASRDRETQYF.